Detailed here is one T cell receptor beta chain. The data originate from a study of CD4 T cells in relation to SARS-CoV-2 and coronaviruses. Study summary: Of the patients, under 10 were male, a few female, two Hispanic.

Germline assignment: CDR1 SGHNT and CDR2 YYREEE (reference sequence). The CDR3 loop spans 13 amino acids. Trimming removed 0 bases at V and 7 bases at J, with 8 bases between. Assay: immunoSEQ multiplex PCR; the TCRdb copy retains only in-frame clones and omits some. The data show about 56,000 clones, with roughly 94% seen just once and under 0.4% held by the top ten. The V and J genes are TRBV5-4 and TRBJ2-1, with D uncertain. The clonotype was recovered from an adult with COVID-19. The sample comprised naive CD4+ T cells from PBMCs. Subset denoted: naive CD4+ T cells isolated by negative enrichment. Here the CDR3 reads CASSLAWENEQFF. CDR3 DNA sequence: TGTGCCAGCAGCTTGGCTTGGGAAAATGAGCAGTTCTTC.